A selection of T cell receptor beta chains follows, all from one sample in a study of blood T cells in healthy people across ages. TCRdb reanalysed the 5' RACE reads using MiXCR and keeps one entry per CDR3 protein. The sample holds 1.5 million to 2 million distinct CDR3 sequences, around half seen once. The material sequenced was blood. These receptor sequences come from a woman between 40 and 50 years old in good health. CDR3s include the opening cysteine and the closing phenylalanine or tryptophan.

TRBV29-1	TRBJ2-7	CSAEQGEQYF
TRBV5-5	TRBJ2-1	CASSRGLLYEQFF
TRBV14	TRBJ1-2	CASSQEEGNYGYTF
TRBV27	TRBJ1-2	CASSSIPGQGPYGYTF
TRBV21-1	TRBJ2-4	CASSAGRGIKNIQYF
TRBV6-2/TRBV6-3	TRBJ2-7	CASSYLQGPSSYEQYF
TRBV4-1	TRBJ2-3	CASSRKKDSTDTQYF
TRBV20-1	TRBJ1-1	CSAIRSNTEAFF
TRBV29-1	TRBJ1-2	CSVELGGGYGYTF
TRBV9	TRBJ1-1	CASSVGRQTEAFF
TRBV27	TRBJ1-5	CASKNTGSNQPQHF
TRBV5-1	TRBJ2-3	CASRGEFDTQYF
TRBV27	TRBJ2-4	CASSLTTGVGNIQYF
TRBV19	-	CASSMSETQYF
TRBV6-2/TRBV6-3	TRBJ2-5	CASQGSGKETQYF
TRBV20-1	TRBJ1-2	CSAGAPQTGGGYTF
TRBV5-1	TRBJ1-2	CASSLALGQGTSNYGYTF
TRBV7-2	TRBJ2-5	CASSLEVALPETQYF
TRBV11-3	TRBJ2-2	CASSTYRGPANTGELFF
TRBV2	TRBJ1-2	CASSEVGTKLYGYTF
TRBV7-2	TRBJ2-7	CAGSLGGGTRAYEQYF
TRBV4-3	TRBJ1-6	CASSQERGLNSPLHF
TRBV15	TRBJ2-5	CATSSPSGGQETQYF
TRBV27	TRBJ2-3	CASSTGPKGQYF
TRBV27	TRBJ2-3	CASSYTGLTTDTQYF
TRBV7-2	TRBJ1-2	CASSLDRNNYGYTF
TRBV11-1	TRBJ2-6	CASSSRRQGSGANVLTF
TRBV12-3/TRBV12-4	TRBJ2-7	CASSPTSATSYEQYF
TRBV20-1	TRBJ1-1	CSASVGRTEAFF
TRBV7-7	TRBJ2-5	CASSLTGTGEETQYF
TRBV11-1	TRBJ2-5	CASSLGAFGETQYF
TRBV7-8	TRBJ2-1	CASRSGRLRGGYNEQFF
TRBV6-2/TRBV6-3	TRBJ2-1	CASKRGGGYEQFF
TRBV5-6	TRBJ2-3	CASRGRLADTQYF
TRBV20-1	TRBJ2-1	CSARAGGPLVNEQFF
TRBV7-2	TRBJ2-5	CASSLVGRGEGETQYF
TRBV4-3	TRBJ2-7	CASSQDRGQGSYEQYF
TRBV27	TRBJ2-1	CASEQGRGLGNEQFF
TRBV9	TRBJ2-1	CASSGTQQFF
TRBV10-3	TRBJ2-1	CAISDPSPPPSGVTHNEQFF
TRBV3-1	TRBJ2-7	CASSLRALGSYEQYF
TRBV5-6	TRBJ2-1	CASTAGPGYNEQFF
TRBV28	TRBJ1-4	CASSFRVVANEKLFF
TRBV6-2/TRBV6-3	TRBJ2-3	CASRTVRASGRSDTQYF
TRBV11-2	TRBJ2-1	CASSLTGMNYNEQFF
TRBV5-8	TRBJ2-1	CASSLYRTGNNEQFF
TRBV5-6	TRBJ2-1	CASSLDGGQLDEQFF
TRBV7-9	TRBJ1-1	CASSSWTGRTEAFF
TRBV7-2	-	CASSLLTQGGGTQYF
TRBV12-3/TRBV12-4	TRBJ2-3	CASSFRTGAADTQYF
TRBV4-3	TRBJ2-1	CASSQGLTGEVAHEQFF